These 27 T cell receptor beta chains were sequenced from one sample in a study of patients and donors after allogeneic stem cell transplantation. MiXCR, run by TCRdb on the RT-PCR reads, gives a single entry per CDR3 protein. The sample records about 960,000 distinct CDR3 sequences, about a sixth being singletons. Sequencing input: blood, either unsorted or a sorted T cell fraction (not recorded which). Receptor source: a human donor who was either an allogeneic HSCT recipient or a stem cell or donor lymphocyte infusion donor (not recorded which). It is not recorded whose cells these are; they may come from a transplant donor.

The chain is built from TRBV20-1 and TRBJ2-7; D is possibly TRBD2 (6 bases). This CDR3 has 14 residues. Trimming cost V 4 bases and J 2 bases, with 15 bases left between them. Germline V CDR1 and CDR2: DFQATT, SNEGSKA (reference sequence). The CDR3 is CSATYGTGAYEQYF. Written as DNA, the CDR3 is TGCAGTGCTACTTACGGGACGGGGGCCTACGAGCAGTACTTC.

The sample holds a few counts of this clonotype. The chain couples TRBV28 to TRBJ1-5; D remains ambiguous. Germline assignment: CDR1 MDHEN and CDR2 SYDVKM. V lost 7 bases, J lost 1 base, and 8 bases lay in between. The length of the CDR3 is 13 residues. This CDR3 is CASKAASNQPQHF. As DNA, the CDR3 is TGTGCCAGCAAGGCGGCGAGCAATCAGCCCCAGCATTTT.

This clonotype was recorded a few times. This chain links TRBV12-3 or TRBV12-4 with TRBJ2-1, with D tentatively TRBD1 (5 bases). The CDR3 length is 16 residues. V lost 3 bases and J lost 5, with 17 bases in between. CDR3 DNA sequence: TGTGCCAGCAGTTTCATAGTTGGGGCAGGGCACAATGAGCAGTTCTTC. This translates into CASSFIVGAGHNEQFF.

J is TRBJ2-7 and V is TRBV6-2 or TRBV6-3; 11 bases map to TRBD1. Germline lookup yields CDR1 MNHEY and CDR2 SVGEGT. Unmatched junction bases numbered 9, after V lost 6 bases and J lost 5 bases. This CDR3 is 15 amino acids long. The CDR3 DNA reads as TGTGCCAGCAGGCTACCGGGACAGGGGGTCAACGAGCAGTACTTC. This translates into CASRLPGQGVNEQYF.

This chain links TRBV7-6 with TRBJ1-1, with unresolved D. Germline CDR1 reads SGHVS; CDR2 reads FNYEAQ. V was pared by 0 bases and J by 8 bases, with 16 bases between. The CDR3 sequence is 15 residues long. As DNA, the CDR3 is TGTGCCAGCAGCTTAGCGGACTCCTATCCGTCCGAAGCTTTCTTT. This sequence encodes CASSLADSYPSEAFF. The full variable domain, with the rest looked up from reference TRBV7-6 and TRBJ1-1, is GAGVSQSPRYKVTKRGQDVALRCDPISGHVSLYWYRQALGQGPEFLTYFNYEAQQDKSGLPNDRFSAERPEGSISTLTIQRTEQRDSAMYRCASSLADSYPSEAFFGQGTRLTVV.

This clonotype was observed a handful of times. The chain couples TRBV2 to TRBJ2-7; D possibly corresponds to TRBD2 (6 bases). V was pared by 6 bases and J by 3 bases, with 12 bases between. The germline V gene has CDR1 SNHLY and CDR2 FYNNEI. The CDR3 has 13 residues. CDR3 DNA sequence: TGTGCCAGCAGCCGACTAGAAGACTACGAGCAGTACTTC. Encoded protein: CASSRLEDYEQYF. Supplemented by reference TRBV2 and TRBJ2-7, the full variable domain reads EPEVTQTPSHQVTQMGQEVILRCVPISNHLYFYWYRQILGQKVEFLVSFYNNEISEKSEIFDDQFSVERPDGSNFTLKIRSTKLEDSAMYFCASSRLEDYEQYFGPGTRLTVT.

This clonotype occurred once. The rearrangement uses TRBV12-2 and TRBJ1-6; whether TRBD1, the table's D call, matches the DNA was not checked. TRBV12-2 constitutes a pseudogene. This CDR3 region has 19 residues. Here the CDR3 DNA reads TGTGCAAGTCGTTCCTCCATTTGCCAGGGGCACTTCTATAATTCACCCCTCCACTTT. Protein sequence: CASRSSICQGHFYNSPLHF.

The rearrangement links TRBV7-3 to TRBJ2-3; 14 positions agree with TRBD2. V was pared by 0 bases and J by 9 bases, with 14 bases of the junction left unmatched. Germline CDR1 and CDR2: SGHTA and FQGTGA. This CDR3 region has 19 residues. The CDR3 DNA reads TGTGCCAGCAGCTTAACACCCCCCGGACTAGCGGGGGGCGCGGGAACGCAGTATTTT. This sequence encodes CASSLTPPGLAGGAGTQYF.

This clonotype was picked up a small number of times. The gene calls are TRBV12-3 or TRBV12-4 and TRBJ2-1; D is possibly TRBD2 (6 bases). V was cut by 4 bases and J by 5 bases, with 15 bases left in between. The CDR3 has 15 amino acids. CDR3: CASSSTAGTNNEQFF. Written as DNA, the CDR3 is TGTGCCAGCAGTTCTACGGCGGGGACGAACAATGAGCAGTTCTTC.

This clonotype was counted a few times. The chain combines TRBV7-9 with TRBJ1-2; D is unclear. CDR1 SEHNR and CDR2 FQNEAQ come from the germline V gene (reference sequence). This CDR3 comprises 12 residues. V was clipped by 2 bases and J by 7 bases, with 8 bases between them. The CDR3 DNA follows: TGTGCCAGCAGCTTACGGGATGGTGGCTACACCTTC. Protein: CASSLRDGGYTF.

This clonotype was observed a handful of times. This chain uses TRBV6-1 with TRBJ1-5; the match to TRBD1 covers 8 bases. Trimming at V came to 3 bases and at J to 9 bases, leaving 4 bases not matched to a gene. The CDR3 is 13 amino acids. CDR1 is MNHNS and CDR2 is SASEGT in the germline V gene. CDR3 sequence: CASSETGVRPQHF. The DNA of the CDR3 is TGTGCCAGCAGTGAGACAGGGGTGAGGCCCCAGCATTTT.

This clonotype was picked up a small number of times. J is TRBJ2-2 and V is TRBV7-9, with D perhaps matching TRBD1 (6 bases). The CDR3 spans 16 residues. V was pared by 4 bases and J by 2 bases, with 14 bases between. Per germline, CDR1 SEHNR and CDR2 FQNEAQ (reference sequence). The CDR3 protein is CASSSLGQINTGELFF. CDR3 sequence (DNA): TGTGCCAGCAGCTCGTTAGGACAGATAAACACCGGGGAGCTGTTTTTT. Filled out from reference TRBV7-9 and TRBJ2-2, the complete variable domain reads DTGVSQNPRHKITKRGQNVTFRCDPISEHNRLYWYRQTLGQGPEFLTYFQNEAQLEKSRLLSDRFSAERPKGSFSTLEIQRTEQGDSAMYLCASSSLGQINTGELFFGEGSRLTVL.

The chain joins TRBV7-2 to TRBJ2-6; D is possibly TRBD2 (5 bases). V was pared by 6 bases and J by 4 bases, with 16 bases between. Germline values: CDR1 SGHTA, CDR2 FQGNSA. This CDR3 contains 16 residues. CDR3 sequence reads: CASRQDSARGANVLTF. In DNA, the CDR3 is TGTGCCAGCAGGCAGGACTCTGCACGGGGGGCCAACGTCCTGACTTTC. Combining the CDR3 with reference TRBV7-2 and TRBJ2-6 gives the whole variable domain GAGVSQSPSNKVTEKGKDVELRCDPISGHTALYWYRQSLGQGLEFLIYFQGNSAPDKSGLPSDRFSAERTGGSVSTLTIQRTQQEDSAVYLCASRQDSARGANVLTFGAGSRLTVL.

V gene TRBV5-1 combines with J gene TRBJ2-7; 14 bases align to TRBD2. The CDR3 contains 16 residues. V was pared by 3 bases and J by 7 bases, with 9 bases of the junction left unmatched. CDR1 and CDR2 from the germline V gene are SGHRS and YFSETQ. This chain's CDR3 is CASSSRGLAGAGEQYF. The CDR3 nucleotides read TGCGCCAGCAGCTCCCGGGGACTAGCGGGAGCGGGGGAGCAGTACTTC.

Many counts were recorded for this clonotype. This chain joins TRBV12-3 or TRBV12-4 and TRBJ1-5, with D possibly being TRBD1 (5 bases). The CDR3 length is 15 residues. The ends were cut back, 3 bases at V and 6 bases at J, with 15 bases in the middle. The CDR3 DNA follows: TGTGCCAGCAGTTTTGCAGGGAGAACTGCTCAGCCCCAGCATTTT. Protein: CASSFAGRTAQPQHF.

V usage is TRBV27 and J usage is TRBJ2-7; D is unresolved. Between the trimmed V and J ends, which lost 2 bases and 3 bases, there was a span of 11 bases. Per germline, CDR1 MNHEY and CDR2 SMNVEV (reference sequence). CDR3 length: 14 residues. For the CDR3, the DNA is TGTGCCAGCAGTTTAGGCAGCGCTATCTACGAGCAGTACTTC. It translates to CASSLGSAIYEQYF.

This clonotype has a handful of counts. CDR3 DNA: TGTGCCAGCAGCCCAAAGGGGGCGCGTCCCACTGAAGCTTTCTTT. It yields the protein CASSPKGARPTEAFF. V gene TRBV3-1 combines with J gene TRBJ1-1, with 7 bases that match TRBD1. After removal of 4 bases from V and 4 bases from J, the junction contained 9 bases not matched to a gene. This CDR3 has 15 amino acids. Germline loops: CDR1 LGHDT, CDR2 YNNKEL (reference sequence). The variable domain in full, with the rest retrieved from reference TRBV3-1 and TRBJ1-1, is DTAVSQTPKYLVTQMGNDKSIKCEQNLGHDTMYWYKQDSKKFLKIMFSYNNKELIINETVPNRFSPKSPDKAHLNLHINSLELGDSAVYFCASSPKGARPTEAFFGQGTRLTVV.

V gene TRBV12-3 or TRBV12-4 combines with J gene TRBJ1-1; 7 bases are a match to TRBD1. After removal of 7 bases from V and 2 bases from J, the junction contained 7 bases not matched to a gene. The CDR3 loop spans 14 amino acids. The CDR3 coding sequence is TGTGCCAGCACTGAGACAGGGCGAAACACTGAAGCTTTCTTT. Protein product: CASTETGRNTEAFF.

The chain combines TRBV20-1 with TRBJ2-3; 7 bases line up with TRBD2. This CDR3 is 15 amino acids long. V lost 6 bases to trimming and J lost 6 bases; unmatched junction nucleotides: 15. CDR1 DFQATT and CDR2 SNEGSKA come from the germline V gene (reference sequence). The CDR3 loop is CSAPGHRTRWDTQYF. The CDR3 coding sequence is TGCAGTGCCCCGGGGCATCGGACTAGGTGGGATACGCAGTATTTT.

V usage is TRBV12-3 or TRBV12-4 and J usage is TRBJ1-1; a weak D match, TRBD1 (5 bases). V dropped 3 bases and J dropped 1 base, with 15 bases sitting between them. This CDR3 contains 16 residues. CDR3 region: CASSLTDDGPNTEAFF. CDR3 DNA sequence: TGTGCCAGCAGTTTGACAGACGACGGCCCGAACACTGAAGCTTTCTTT.

The rearrangement links TRBV12-3 or TRBV12-4 to TRBJ1-2; unclear D gene. Between the trimmed V and J ends, which lost 3 bases and 5 bases, there was a span of 13 bases. The CDR3 consists of 14 residues. The CDR3 region has the DNA TGTGCCAGCAGTTTTACCGGGCCTTTTTATGGCTACACCTTC. Amino acids: CASSFTGPFYGYTF.

This chain joins TRBV12-3 or TRBV12-4 and TRBJ2-1; 7 nucleotides line up with TRBD2. Trimming took 10 bases from V and 5 from J; bases not matched to a gene: 8. The CDR3 is 13 amino acids. The CDR3 DNA sequence: TGTGCCACCGGGGGGTTGGACGACAATGAGCAGTTCTTC. It yields the protein CATGGLDDNEQFF.

This clonotype was found a few times. V gene TRBV18 combines with J gene TRBJ1-6; 10 bases agree with TRBD1. CDR3 length equals 18 residues. V gave up 1 base and J gave up 10 bases; unmatched junction bases: 13. Per the germline V gene, CDR1 is KGHSH and CDR2 is LQKENI. CDR3 sequence (DNA): TGTGCCAGCTCACCACGCGCGGCGACAGGGGGCCGGGGATCACCCCTCCACTTT. Residues: CASSPRAATGGRGSPLHF. Supplemented by reference TRBV18 and TRBJ1-6, the full variable domain reads NAGVMQNPRHLVRRRGQEARLRCSPMKGHSHVYWYRQLPEEGLKFMVYLQKENIIDESGMPKERFSAEFPKEGPSILRIQQVVRGDSAAYFCASSPRAATGGRGSPLHFGNGTRLTVT.

The chain employs TRBV10-3 and TRBJ2-1; 10 positions agree with TRBD2. With V trimmed by 7 bases and J by 6 bases, 3 bases remained unmatched. The germline gives CDR1 ENHRY, CDR2 SYGVKD. The CDR3 consists of 13 residues. DNA of the CDR3: TGTGCCATCACCGTAGCGGGGGGCAATGAGCAGTTCTTC. Its protein product is CAITVAGGNEQFF.

There are many counts of this clonotype. This sequence joins TRBV9 and TRBJ2-1, with unresolved D. The length of the CDR3 is 17 residues. Germline V gene sequence: CDR1 SGDLS, CDR2 YYNGEE. Trimming pared 3 bases from V and 0 bases from J, leaving 16 bases between. CDR3 bases: TGTGCCAGCAGCGCGCAATCGGGCGGTAGCTCCTACAATGAGCAGTTCTTC. This codes for CASSAQSGGSSYNEQFF.

This clonotype has only a few counts. The chain links TRBV7-9 to TRBJ1-1, with 7 bases identical to TRBD1. Looked up from germline, CDR1 is SEHNR and CDR2 is FQNEAQ (reference sequence). This CDR3 spans 14 amino acids. Germline trimming cut 0 bases from V and 5 bases from J; bases unmatched to any gene: 3. Here the CDR3 reads CASSLAGGETEAFF. In DNA form, the CDR3 reads TGTGCCAGCAGCTTAGCAGGGGGCGAGACTGAAGCTTTCTTT.

The CDR3 region is CASRGTAGNTIYF. CDR3 DNA sequence: TGCGCCAGCAGGGGTACGGCTGGAAACACCATATATTTT. The gene calls are TRBV5-1 and TRBJ1-3; D not resolved. Trimming removed 5 bases from V and 2 bases from J, with 8 bases in between. The CDR3 is 13 amino acids. CDR1 and CDR2 (germline): SGHRS, YFSETQ.